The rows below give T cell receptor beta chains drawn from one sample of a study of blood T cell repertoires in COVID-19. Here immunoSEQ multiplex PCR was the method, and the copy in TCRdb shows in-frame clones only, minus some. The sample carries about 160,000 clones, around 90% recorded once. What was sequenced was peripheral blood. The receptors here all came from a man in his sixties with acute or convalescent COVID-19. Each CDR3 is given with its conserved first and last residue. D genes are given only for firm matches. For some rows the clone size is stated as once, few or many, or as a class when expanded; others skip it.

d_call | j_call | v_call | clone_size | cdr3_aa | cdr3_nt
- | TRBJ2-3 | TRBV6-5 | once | CASSPDFPHTDTQYF | TGTGCCAGCAGTCCCGACTTCCCCCACACAGATACGCAGTATTTT
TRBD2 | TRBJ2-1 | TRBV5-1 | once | CASSVGLNEQFF | TGCGCCAGCAGCGTGGGACTAAATGAGCAGTTCTTC
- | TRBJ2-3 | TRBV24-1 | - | CATSPSTDTQYF | TGTGCCACCAGTCCTAGCACAGATACGCAGTATTTT
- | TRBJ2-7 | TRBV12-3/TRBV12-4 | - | CASSLGPNYEQYF | TGTGCCAGCAGTTTAGGGCCCAACTACGAGCAGTACTTC
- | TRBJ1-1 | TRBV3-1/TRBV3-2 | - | CASSPDRLTRAEAFF | TGTGCCAGCAGCCCAGACAGACTCACGAGAGCTGAAGCTTTCTTT
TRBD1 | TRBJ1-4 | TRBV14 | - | CASSRTGISWEKLFF | TGTGCCAGCAGCCGGACAGGGATCTCTTGGGAAAAACTGTTTTTT
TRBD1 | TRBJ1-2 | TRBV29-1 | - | CSVVLGTGEDYGYTF | TGCAGCGTTGTATTAGGGACAGGGGAAGATTATGGCTACACCTTC
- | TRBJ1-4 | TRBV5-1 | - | CATSEAPRLKSEKLFF | TGCGCCACCAGCGAGGCCCCACGACTAAAGTCTGAAAAACTGTTTTTT
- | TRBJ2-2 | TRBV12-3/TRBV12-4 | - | CASSSGTGELFF | TGTGCCAGCTCCTCAGGGACCGGGGAGCTGTTTTTT
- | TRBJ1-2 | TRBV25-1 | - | CASSEGSSGYTF | TGTGCCAGCAGTGAAGGGAGTTCTGGCTACACCTTC
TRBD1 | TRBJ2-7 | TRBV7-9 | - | CASSLETGTAPSYEQYF | TGTGCCAGCAGCTTAGAGACGGGGACAGCACCTTCCTACGAGCAGTACTTC
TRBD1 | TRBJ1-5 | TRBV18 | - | CASSPGRGSGQPQHF | TGTGCCAGCTCACCAGGCAGGGGGTCGGGTCAGCCCCAGCATTTT
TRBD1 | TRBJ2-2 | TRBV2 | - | CASRETGPGELFF | TGTGCCAGCAGGGAGACAGGGCCCGGGGAGCTGTTTTTT
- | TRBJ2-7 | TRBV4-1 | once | CASSQKTGMAYEQYF | TGCGCCAGCAGCCAAAAGACGGGTATGGCCTACGAGCAGTACTTC
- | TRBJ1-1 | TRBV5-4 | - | CASSFGQRETEAFF | TGTGCCAGCAGCTTCGGACAGAGGGAGACTGAAGCTTTCTTT
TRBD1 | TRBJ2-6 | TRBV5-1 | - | CASSSQGAPGAGANVLTF | TGCGCCAGCAGCTCGCAGGGGGCGCCGGGAGCAGGGGCCAACGTCCTGACTTTC
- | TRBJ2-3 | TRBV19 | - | CASSIGGGSTDTQYF | TGTGCCAGTAGTATAGGCGGCGGTAGCACAGATACGCAGTATTTT
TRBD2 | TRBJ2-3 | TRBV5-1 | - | CASSYGTSGGVDTQYF | TGCGCCAGCAGCTACGGGACTAGCGGGGGAGTTGATACGCAGTATTTT
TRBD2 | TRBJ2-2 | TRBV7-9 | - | CASSLGLAGRTGELFF | TGTGCCAGCAGCTTGGGACTAGCGGGGAGAACCGGGGAGCTGTTTTTT
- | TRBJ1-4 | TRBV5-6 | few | CASSLSAGKKKLFF | TGTGCCAGCAGCTTGAGTGCAGGGAAAAAAAAACTGTTTTTT
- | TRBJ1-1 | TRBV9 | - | CASSVAPGVTEAFF | TGTGCCAGCAGCGTAGCCCCGGGGGTGACTGAAGCTTTCTTT
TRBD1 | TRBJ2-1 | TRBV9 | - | CASSVAQGASEQFF | TGTGCCAGCAGCGTAGCCCAGGGGGCAAGTGAGCAGTTCTTC
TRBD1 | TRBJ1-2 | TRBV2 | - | CASIQGNYGYTF | TGTGCCAGTATACAGGGGAACTATGGCTACACCTTC
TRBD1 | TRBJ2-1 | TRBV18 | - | CASSTAGQGAHEQFF | TGTGCCAGCTCAACAGCGGGACAGGGGGCCCATGAGCAGTTCTTC
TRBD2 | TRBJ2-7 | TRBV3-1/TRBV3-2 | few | CASSQAQLTGGEQYF | TGTGCCAGCAGCCAAGCCCAGCTTACGGGGGGCGAGCAGTACTTC
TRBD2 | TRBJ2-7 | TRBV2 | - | CASTLGGVSYEQYF | TGTGCCAGCACCCTGGGGGGGGTCTCCTACGAGCAGTACTTC
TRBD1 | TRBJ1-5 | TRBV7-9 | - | CASSLATGGQPQHF | TGTGCCAGCAGCTTAGCTACAGGGGGACAGCCCCAGCATTTT
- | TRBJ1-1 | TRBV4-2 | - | CASSQDRQSLTEAFF | TGTGCCAGCAGCCAAGATCGACAGTCGTTAACTGAAGCTTTCTTT
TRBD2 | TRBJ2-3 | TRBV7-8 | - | CASSLEAGGDTQYF | TGTGCCAGCAGCTTAGAGGCGGGGGGCGATACGCAGTATTTT
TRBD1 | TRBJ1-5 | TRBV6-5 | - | CASNRGGNQPQHF | TGTGCCAGCAACAGGGGCGGCAATCAGCCCCAGCATTTT
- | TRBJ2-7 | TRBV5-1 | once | CASSRGGPGLRREQYF | TGCGCCAGCAGCCGCGGGGGCCCGGGACTAAGGAGAGAGCAGTACTTC